The present TCR beta chain was sequenced within a study of OX40 agonist ivuxolimab in advanced cancers. Study as a whole: Three patients responded partially, comprising one with hepatocellular carcinoma and two with cutaneous melanoma. General study results and limits: Among expanded peripheral T cells, antigen specificity went undetermined. At 0.1 to 3.0 mg/kg and by week 6, clonal expansion occurred in CD4+ and CD8+ blood T cells.

Germline assignment: CDR1 LNHDA and CDR2 SQIVND (reference sequence). The length of the CDR3 is 16 residues. V was cut by 0 bases and J by 8 bases, with 17 bases left in between. As to this clone: The antigen remains undetermined.

This table comes from immunoSEQ multiplex PCR, and its TCRdb copy is limited to in-frame clones, with some not included. The sample lists around 100,000 clones; 75% to 95% were seen once. The specimen comprised CD4+ or CD8+ T cells sorted from blood, sampled in a trial of the OX40 agonist ivuxolimab. The chain links TRBV19 to TRBJ2-1, with D perhaps given as TRBD1 or TRBD2 (5 bases each). The source is an adult with an advanced solid tumor such as melanoma, head and neck, liver or kidney cancer. The CDR3: CASSIDMGVRSYEQFF. In nucleotides, the CDR3 is TGTGCCAGTAGTATAGATATGGGGGTTCGTTCGTATGAGCAGTTCTTC. The full variable domain, with the rest looked up from reference TRBV19 and TRBJ2-1, is DGGITQSPKYLFRKEGQNVTLSCEQNLNHDAMYWYRQDPGQGLRLIYYSQIVNDFQKGDIAEGYSVSREKKESFPLTVTSAQKNPTAFYLCASSIDMGVRSYEQFFGPGTRLTVL.